These 20 T cell receptor beta chains were sequenced from one sample in a study of radiotherapy plus CTLA-4 blockade in lung cancer (dated by TCRdb to the late 2010s). Library preparation was by the immunoSEQ multiplex PCR assay. Drawn from immuneACCESS, this table holds only the in-frame rearrangements with V and J called that TCRdb kept. Clones are partly lost; checked studies trace under half to an unresolved V gene and leave the rest unexplained. The sample data list 25,000 to 30,000 clones, and approximately 77% of these were observed just once. The ten largest make up around 24% of the sample. Sample: peripheral blood, taken from a patient treated with radiotherapy plus ipilimumab. Source of these receptors: a human donor with non-small cell lung cancer that progressed on radiotherapy plus ipilimumab.

This sequence joins TRBV10-2 and TRBJ2-5; 14 bases align to TRBD2. J was trimmed by 5 bases and V by 7 bases; bases with no gene match: 6. Per germline, CDR1 WSHSY and CDR2 SAAADI. CDR3 length: 15 amino acids. DNA for the CDR3: TGCGCCAGCACCCCGACTAGCGGGAGGGGGGAGACCCAGTACTTC. Its translation: CASTPTSGRGETQYF.

V usage is TRBV9 and J usage is TRBJ2-7, with a possible D match to TRBD1 (6 bases). CDR3 length: 14 amino acids. Germline CDR1 and CDR2: SGDLS and YYNGEE. Trimming cost V 4 bases and J 4 bases, with 15 bases left between them. CDR3 nucleotide sequence: TGTGCCAGCAGCCCCAGCTCAACAGGGTACGAGCAGTACTTC. Amino acids: CASSPSSTGYEQYF.

The V call is TRBV19, the J call TRBJ2-1; 8 bases fit TRBD2. V was pared by 10 bases and J by 9 bases, with 8 bases of the junction left unmatched. Germline values: CDR1 LNHDA, CDR2 SQIVND (reference sequence). There are 12 residues in the CDR3. As DNA, the CDR3 is TGTGCCATCCCCCTGGCGGGGGGTGAGCAGTTCTTC. It translates to CAIPLAGGEQFF.

V and J are TRBV13 and TRBJ1-2, with D perhaps TRBD1 (6 bases). This CDR3 is 13 amino acids long. Germline V gene data show CDR1 as PRHDT and CDR2 as FYEKMQ (reference sequence). V lost 5 bases and J 4 bases, leaving 11 bases between the germline ends. The CDR3 spells CASSQDSSYGYTF. The CDR3 nucleotides are TGTGCCAGCAGCCAGGACAGCAGCTATGGCTACACCTTC.

The chain carries TRBV5-1 and TRBJ1-2; 11 bases match TRBD1. V trimming: 3 bases; J trimming: 8 bases; junction bases outside the gene matches: 6. Looked up from germline, CDR1 is SGHRS and CDR2 is YFSETQ. This CDR3 contains 14 residues. The CDR3 protein is CASSSDRGLRGYTF. The DNA for the CDR3 is TGCGCCAGCAGCTCGGACAGGGGGCTACGGGGCTACACCTTC.

The chain uses TRBV2 and TRBJ2-1; tentative D call: TRBD2 (6 bases). V was cut by 3 bases and J by 4 bases, with 13 bases left in between. CDR1 and CDR2 (germline): SNHLY, FYNNEI. The CDR3 extends over 15 amino acids. CDR3 residues: CASSDDGTRYNEQFF. The CDR3 DNA reads TGTGCCAGCAGTGATGATGGGACTCGTTACAATGAGCAGTTCTTC.

The CDR3, as DNA: TGTGCCAGCAGTTTGGCTTCTGGGACATGGGGGACCTTC. Amino acids: CASSLASGTWGTF. J is TRBJ1-2 and V is TRBV28, with a tentative D call TRBD1 (6 bases). The CDR3 has 13 amino acids. V was cut by 3 bases and J by 14 bases, with 19 bases left in between. Per the germline V gene, CDR1 is MDHEN and CDR2 is SYDVKM.

This clone has more than one count but fewer than ten. V usage is TRBV4-2 and J usage is TRBJ1-4, with no clear D. V was shortened by 1 base and J by 10 bases, with 4 bases between the two germline ends. There are 11 residues in the CDR3. Germline V CDR1 and CDR2: LGHNA, YNFKEQ. CDR3 coding DNA: TGTGCCAGCAGCCAAGGATTAAAACTGTTTTTT. It codes for CASSQGLKLFF.

The rearrangement uses TRBV5-1 and TRBJ1-3; TRBD1 matches 7 bases. Germline V CDR1 and CDR2: SGHRS, YFSETQ. This CDR3 has 16 residues. The V and J ends lost 4 bases and 4 bases, in that order; junction bases with no gene match: 11. CDR3 amino acids: CASSPPPGQLGNTIYF. The CDR3 nucleotides read TGCGCCAGCAGCCCTCCTCCGGGACAGCTCGGAAACACCATATATTTT.

The chain carries TRBV29-1 and TRBJ2-3; 12 bases are a match to TRBD1. This CDR3 has 13 amino acids. V gave up 7 bases and J gave up 5 bases; unmatched junction bases: 4. From germline, CDR1 is SQVTM and CDR2 ANQGSEA. CDR3 DNA sequence: TGCAGCGGGGACAGGGGGCGGATAGATACGCAGTATTTT. Amino acid sequence: CSGDRGRIDTQYF.

This clone was picked up one time. V usage is TRBV29-1 and J usage is TRBJ2-4; D gene unclear. CDR1 and CDR2 (germline): SQVTM, ANQGSEA. The CDR3 loop spans 13 amino acids. Between the trimmed V and J ends, which lost 6 bases and 0 bases, there was a span of 9 bases. CDR3: CSVQALAKNIQYF. Here the CDR3 DNA reads TGCAGCGTGCAGGCTTTAGCCAAAAACATTCAGTACTTC.

The V and J genes are TRBV11-1 and TRBJ2-1, with 9 bases aligning to TRBD2. This CDR3 region has 16 residues. With 3 bases clipped from V and 4 bases from J, the junction kept 7 bases outside the gene matches. Germline CDR1 reads SGHAT; CDR2 reads FQDESV (reference sequence). The CDR3 region has the DNA TGTGCCAGCAGCTTCCGCGGGGGGGCCTCGTACAATGAGCAGTTCTTC. It is translated as CASSFRGGASYNEQFF.

The genes are TRBV19 and TRBJ2-3, with D uncertain. The CDR3 is made up of 17 amino acids. Trimming stripped 0 bases from V and 0 bases from J, with 13 bases between. From germline, CDR1 is LNHDA and CDR2 SQIVND (reference sequence). The CDR3 is CASSIDGSPPSTDTQYF. For the CDR3, the DNA is TGTGCCAGTAGTATAGATGGCAGCCCACCTAGCACAGATACGCAGTATTTT.

The chain has TRBV7-9 and TRBJ2-1, with TRBD2 matching over 7 bases. With V trimmed by 5 bases and J by 6 bases, 7 bases remained unmatched. The length of the CDR3 is 14 residues. Germline lookup yields CDR1 SEHNR and CDR2 FQNEAQ (reference sequence). The CDR3 nucleotides read TGTGCCAGCAGCCCGGGGGGAGTGGGCAATGAGCAGTTCTTC. Its protein is CASSPGGVGNEQFF.

This clone came up once. The rearrangement joins TRBV7-6 to TRBJ1-2; no clear D gene. V lost 5 bases to trimming and J lost 2 bases, with 3 bases between them. The CDR3 extends over 11 amino acids. Germline V gives CDR1 SGHVS, CDR2 FNYEAQ. The CDR3 DNA is TGTGCCAGCAGCAGCAACTATGGCTACACCTTC. It yields the protein CASSSNYGYTF.

For the CDR3, the DNA is TGTGCCAGCAGACAGGGCGTGAACACTGAAGCTTTCTTT. It encodes CASRQGVNTEAFF. The chain uses TRBV27 and TRBJ1-1, with a tentative D call TRBD1 (6 bases). Trimming cost V 6 bases and J 0 bases, with 8 bases left between them. The CDR3 consists of 13 residues. Germline assignment: CDR1 MNHEY and CDR2 SMNVEV (reference sequence).

V and J are TRBV4-1 and TRBJ2-5; 7 bases align to TRBD2. CDR3 size: 16 residues. Germline V lookup: CDR1 MGHRA, CDR2 YSYEKL. J was trimmed by 5 bases and V by 1 base; bases with no gene match: 10. The CDR3 is CASSQADRGDVETQYF. CDR3 DNA sequence: TGCGCCAGCAGCCAAGCCGACCGGGGGGACGTGGAGACCCAGTACTTC.

This clone was detected only a few times. The chain combines TRBV7-3 with TRBJ2-3; 9 bases are shared with TRBD2. The CDR3 runs 17 residues. Trimming took 5 bases from V and 5 from J; bases not matched to a gene: 14. CDR1 and CDR2 (germline): SGHTA, FQGTGA. The DNA of the CDR3 is TGTGCCAGCAGCCCCTCCTTGGGCGGGAGGGGGGAAGATACGCAGTATTTT. Translating it yields CASSPSLGGRGEDTQYF.

The chain is built from TRBV29-1 and TRBJ1-1, with D possibly TRBD1 on 6 matching bases. The CDR3 runs to 13 residues. The germline V gene encodes CDR1 SQVTM and CDR2 ANQGSEA. Trimming removed 1 base at V and 6 bases at J, with 12 bases between. In nucleotides, the CDR3 is TGCAGCGTTGAAGCGGGGAGGGGGGCTGAAGCTTTCTTT. Encoded protein: CSVEAGRGAEAFF.

The CDR3 region is CASSLAEQETQYF. CDR3 DNA sequence: TGTGCCAGCAGCTTAGCGGAGCAAGAGACCCAGTACTTC. V gene TRBV7-2 combines with J gene TRBJ2-5; D remains unclear. Per germline, CDR1 SGHTA and CDR2 FQGNSA. The CDR3 covers 13 residues. Trimming pared 0 bases from V and 2 bases from J, leaving 4 bases between.